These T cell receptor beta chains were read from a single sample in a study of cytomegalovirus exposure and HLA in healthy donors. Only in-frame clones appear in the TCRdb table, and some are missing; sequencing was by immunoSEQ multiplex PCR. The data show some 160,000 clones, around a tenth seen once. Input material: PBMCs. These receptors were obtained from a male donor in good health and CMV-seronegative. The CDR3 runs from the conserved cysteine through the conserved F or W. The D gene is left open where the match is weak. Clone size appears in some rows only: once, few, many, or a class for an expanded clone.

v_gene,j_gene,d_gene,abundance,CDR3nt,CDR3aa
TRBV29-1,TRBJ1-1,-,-,TGCAGCGTTGCGAGGGTTGGCACTGAAGCTTTCTTT,CSVARVGTEAFF
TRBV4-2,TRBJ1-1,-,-,TGTGCCAGCAGCCAAGAACTCCTCGGGGTAACGGGGAACACTGAAGCTTTCTTT,CASSQELLGVTGNTEAFF
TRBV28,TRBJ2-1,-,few,TGTGCCAGCAGTTGGTCCCTCTCGAGTGAGCAGTTCTTC,CASSWSLSSEQFF
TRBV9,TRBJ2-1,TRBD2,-,TGTGCCAGCAGCTCTAGCGGGAGGGCGGCAGATGAGCAGTTCTTC,CASSSSGRAADEQFF
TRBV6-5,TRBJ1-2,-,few,TGTGCCAGCAGACCCACAGGGAACTATGGCTACACCTTC,CASRPTGNYGYTF
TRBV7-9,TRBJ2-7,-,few,TGTGCCAGCAGCTCCTCGGTGAACTACGAGCAGTACTTC,CASSSSVNYEQYF
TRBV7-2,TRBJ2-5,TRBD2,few,TGTGCCAGCAGCTTATTAGGCGGGGGGACTCAAGAGACCCAGTACTTC,CASSLLGGGTQETQYF
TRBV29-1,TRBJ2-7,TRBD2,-,TGCAGCGCGACTAGCGGATCCTACGAGCAGTACTTC,CSATSGSYEQYF
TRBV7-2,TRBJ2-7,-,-,TGTGCCAGCAGCTTAACCGGCTACGAGCAGTACTTC,CASSLTGYEQYF
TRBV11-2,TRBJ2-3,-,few,TGTGCCAGCAGCTCGCGGGATAGCACAGATACGCAGTATTTT,CASSSRDSTDTQYF
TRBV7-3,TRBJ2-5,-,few,TGTGCCAGCAGAACTAGGGGGGGTGAGACCCAGTACTTC,CASRTRGGETQYF
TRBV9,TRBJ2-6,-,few,TGTGCCAGCAGCCCCGAGAGCGGGCAATTTGGCTCCGGGGCCAACGTCCTGACTTTC,CASSPESGQFGSGANVLTF
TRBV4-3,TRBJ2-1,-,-,TGCGCCAGCAGCCAAGATTTCGTCAGCGATGAGCAGTTCTTC,CASSQDFVSDEQFF
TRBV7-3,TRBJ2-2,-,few,TGTGCCAGCAGCTTAATGGGAGCCGGGGAGCTGTTTTTT,CASSLMGAGELFF
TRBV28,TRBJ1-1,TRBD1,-,TGTGCCAGCTTTCCCTACAGGGGCAACACTGAAGCTTTCTTT,CASFPYRGNTEAFF
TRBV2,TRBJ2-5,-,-,TGTGCCAGCAGTGGGAAGGGACTGCTGTACCAAGAGACCCAGTACTTC,CASSGKGLLYQETQYF
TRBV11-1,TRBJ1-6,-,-,TGTGCCAGCAGCCAGGCGACAGGTTCCTATTCACCCCTCCACTTT,CASSQATGSYSPLHF
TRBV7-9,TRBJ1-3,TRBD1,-,TGTGCCAGCGGCGGGACAGCAACTGGAAACACCATATATTTT,CASGGTATGNTIYF
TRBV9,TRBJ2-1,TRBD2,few,TGTGCCAGCAGCGTTATGACTAGCGGGAGATTAAGCAATGAGCAGTTCTTC,CASSVMTSGRLSNEQFF
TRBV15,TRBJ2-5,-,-,TGTGCCACCCTGGAGGACGCCAACCAGGAGACCCAGTACTTC,CATLEDANQETQYF
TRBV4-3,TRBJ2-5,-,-,TGCGCCAGCAGCCAAGATAGATGGGCGGGGACGCAAGAGACCCAGTACTTC,CASSQDRWAGTQETQYF
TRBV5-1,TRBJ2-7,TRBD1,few,TGCGCCAGCAGCCCCCTACAGGGGAGCTACGAGCAGTACTTC,CASSPLQGSYEQYF
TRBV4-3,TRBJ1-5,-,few,TGCGCCAGCAGCCAAGGAGTAGCCGTCGCTGGACCCCAGCATTTT,CASSQGVAVAGPQHF
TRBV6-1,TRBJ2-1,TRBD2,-,TGTGCCAGCAGCGGCGGGGGGGACCCCTACAATGAGCAGTTCTTC,CASSGGGDPYNEQFF
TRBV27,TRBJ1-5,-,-,TGTGCCAGCAGACAGTATAGCAATCAGCCCCAGCATTTT,CASRQYSNQPQHF
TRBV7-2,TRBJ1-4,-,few,TGTGCCAGCAGCTTACAAGGGGGTAATGAAAAACTGTTTTTT,CASSLQGGNEKLFF
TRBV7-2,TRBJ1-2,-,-,TGTGCCAGCAGCTTAACGCAGGGTATAGGCTACACCTTC,CASSLTQGIGYTF
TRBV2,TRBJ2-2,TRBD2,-,TGTGCCAGCAGTGAGGTTCGGGGGGACGGGGAGCTGTTTTTT,CASSEVRGDGELFF
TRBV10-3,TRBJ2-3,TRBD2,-,TGTGCCATCAGTGAGGGGACTAGCGGTGGGCCAGATACGCAGTATTTT,CAISEGTSGGPDTQYF
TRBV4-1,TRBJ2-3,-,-,TGCGCCAGCAGCCAAGTGGTAGCGGCTAGCACAGATACGCAGTATTTT,CASSQVVAASTDTQYF
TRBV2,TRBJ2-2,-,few,TGTGCCAGCAGTGAAGTTTTCGGGAGTACTGGGGAGCTGTTTTTT,CASSEVFGSTGELFF
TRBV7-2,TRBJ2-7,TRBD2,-,TGTGCCAGCAGCCTTTCGACTAGCCCCTCCTACGAGCAGTACTTC,CASSLSTSPSYEQYF
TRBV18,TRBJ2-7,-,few,TGTGCCAGCTCACCCCCCGGGGCCTACGAGCAGTACTTC,CASSPPGAYEQYF
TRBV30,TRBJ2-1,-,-,TGTGCCTGGAGTGAATATGGTACAAATGAGCAGTTCTTC,CAWSEYGTNEQFF
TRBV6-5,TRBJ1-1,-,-,TGTGCCAGCAGCTTTCGGGGGGCAGGGACTGAAGCTTTCTTT,CASSFRGAGTEAFF
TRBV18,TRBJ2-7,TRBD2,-,TGTGCCAGCTCGAGACTAGCCTCCTACGAGCAGTACTTC,CASSRLASYEQYF
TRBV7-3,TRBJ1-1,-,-,TGTGCCAGCAGCGAGGGTCCGGACACTGAAGCTTTCTTT,CASSEGPDTEAFF
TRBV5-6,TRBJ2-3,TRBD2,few,TGTGCCAGCAGCTCGGAGACCAAGGGACTAGCAGACACAGATACGCAGTATTTT,CASSSETKGLADTDTQYF
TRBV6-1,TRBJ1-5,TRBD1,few,TGTGCCAGCAGTGCCGGGACAGGGTATGGTCAGCCCCAGCATTTT,CASSAGTGYGQPQHF
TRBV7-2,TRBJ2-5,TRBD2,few,TGTGCCAGCAGCTTAGGGACTAGCGGGAGGTTGGGCCAAGAGACCCAGTACTTC,CASSLGTSGRLGQETQYF